Detailed here is one T cell receptor beta chain. The entry originates in a study of neurological immune-mediated disorders. Trimming took off 8 bases at V and 0 bases at J, with 13 bases between the two ends. Per the germline V gene, CDR1 is LNHDA and CDR2 is SQIVND (reference sequence). The CDR3 is 15 amino acids. The making of cDNA relied on 5'RACE with 10-nucleotide random UMIs. A single run covered 15-18 subjects with over 200 million TCR-beta sequences. MiXCR, applied by TCRdb to the 5' RACE reads, yields one record per CDR3 protein. This sample has approximately 89,000 distinct CDR3 sequences, with around 13% found just once. The time point: longitudinal time-point 2.

V and J are TRBV19 and TRBJ2-2, with D possibly matching TRBD2 (5 bases). Source material: PBMCs. The clonotype was recovered from a female donor with HTLV-1-associated myelopathy (HAM/TSP). The CDR3 here is CASSVAHANTGELFF. The CDR3, as DNA: TGTGCCAGTTCGGTAGCGCACGCGAACACCGGGGAGCTGTTTTTT.